The clone carrying this T cell receptor (beta chain) came up a few times. This record belongs to a study of blood T cell repertoires in COVID-19. Overall study context: Acute and convalescent COVID-19 specimens originated in the United States, Italy and Spain. From T cells, B-cell-depleted T cells, or PBMCs came the material, which was cDNA or gDNA.

Those enrolled in Seattle joined during active infection and were followed longitudinally afterward. J was trimmed by 0 bases and V by 7 bases; bases with no gene match: 10. This CDR3 is 15 amino acids long. CDR1 and CDR2 from the germline V gene are SGHRS and YFSETQ. In the original workflow: Estimates of nucleated cell counts were drawn from the amplification of reference gene primers. Here immunoSEQ multiplex PCR was the method, and the copy in TCRdb shows in-frame clones only, minus some. The V and J calls and clone size were taken over from that table, and D and trimming were inferred from the DNA. The sample includes 80,000 to 100,000 clones, approximately 74% of them seen just once.

The J gene is TRBJ2-7, the V gene TRBV5-1; 7 positions agree with TRBD2. This TCR came from a man in his 70s with COVID-19, enrolled during active disease. Source material: peripheral blood. The CDR3 coding sequence is TGCGCCAGCTCCCCCCGTGGCGGGAGCTCCTACGAGCAGTACTTC. Amino acids: CASSPRGGSSYEQYF.